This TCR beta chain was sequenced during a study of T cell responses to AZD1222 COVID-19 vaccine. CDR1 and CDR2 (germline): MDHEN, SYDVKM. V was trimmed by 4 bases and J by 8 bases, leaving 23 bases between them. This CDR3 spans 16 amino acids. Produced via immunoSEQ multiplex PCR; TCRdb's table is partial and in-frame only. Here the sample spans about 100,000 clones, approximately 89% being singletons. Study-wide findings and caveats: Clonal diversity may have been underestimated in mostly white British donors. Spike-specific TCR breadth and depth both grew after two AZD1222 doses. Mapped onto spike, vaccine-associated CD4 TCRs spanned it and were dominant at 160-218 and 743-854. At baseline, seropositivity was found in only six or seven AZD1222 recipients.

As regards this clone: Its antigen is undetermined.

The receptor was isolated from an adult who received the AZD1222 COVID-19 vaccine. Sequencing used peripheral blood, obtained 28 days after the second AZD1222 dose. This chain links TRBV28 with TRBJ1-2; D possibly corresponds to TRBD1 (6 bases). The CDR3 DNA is TGTGCCAGCAGTTCCTCTCTTCAGGGGCCACCGGGCGGCTACACCTTC. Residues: CASSSSLQGPPGGYTF.